Following are 5 T cell receptor beta chains from one sample sequenced in a study of T-cell reconstitution after alpha-beta-depleted transplantation in children. TCRbeta library preparation incorporated unique molecular identifiers. TCRdb redid the calling of the PCR reads with MiXCR, one entry per CDR3 protein. Among hundreds of thousands of distinct CDR3 sequences listed, roughly 23% were seen once. Sequenced here: PBMCs, mostly from graft donor cells, sampled 360 days after TCRalphabeta/CD19-depleted stem cell transplant. All receptors derive from a boy younger than two who had a stem cell transplant for acute myeloid leukemia, so the T cells may come from the graft donor.

The chain links TRBV29-1 to TRBJ1-1; tentative D call: TRBD1 (5 bases). The germline V gene has CDR1 SQVTM and CDR2 ANQGSEA. The germline V and J ends were trimmed by 6 bases and 4 bases, with 18 bases remaining between them. This CDR3 comprises 14 residues. This CDR3 is CSVPAGGKSTEAFF. The CDR3, as DNA: TGCAGCGTCCCAGCGGGGGGTAAGAGCACTGAAGCTTTCTTT.

Here the CDR3 DNA reads TGTGCCAGCAGTGACTCAGGTGCGCAGTATTTT. This sequence encodes CASSDSGAQYF. This chain links TRBV6-4 with TRBJ2-3; no reliable D call. The CDR3 totals 11 residues. Trimming left V 0 bases short and J 10 bases short, with 5 bases between. Germline V gene sequence: CDR1 MRHNA, CDR2 SNTAGT.

This clonotype was recorded many times. The V call is TRBV15, the J call TRBJ2-6; D gene unclear. CDR3 length: 14 amino acids. The ends were cut back, 6 bases at V and 0 bases at J, with 6 bases in the middle. Germline V gives CDR1 LNHNV, CDR2 YYDKDF (reference sequence). The DNA for the CDR3 is TGTGCCACCAGAGATCTCTCTGGGGCCAACGTCCTGACTTTC. It encodes CATRDLSGANVLTF.

V and J are TRBV5-5 and TRBJ2-1, with 7 positions matching TRBD2. Germline lookup yields CDR1 SGHKS and CDR2 YYEKEE (reference sequence). The V segment lost 0 bases and the J segment 4 bases; nucleotides outside the gene matches: 7. This CDR3 contains 16 residues. This CDR3 reads CASSLGGAGEYNEQFF. CDR3 nucleotide sequence: TGTGCCAGCAGCTTGGGTGGGGCGGGGGAATACAATGAGCAGTTCTTC. Full variable domain (remainder filled in from reference TRBV5-5 and TRBJ2-1): DAGVTQSPTHLIKTRGQQVTLRCSPISGHKSVSWYQQVLGQGPQFIFQYYEKEERGRGNFPDRFSARQFPNYSSELNVNALLLGDSALYLCASSLGGAGEYNEQFFGPGTRLTVL.

This clonotype was detected a few times. The J gene is TRBJ2-1, the V gene TRBV6-5; perhaps TRBD2 as D (6 bases). Between the trimmed V and J ends, which lost 4 bases and 4 bases, there was a span of 14 bases. This CDR3 is built from 15 residues. Germline V lookup: CDR1 MNHEY, CDR2 SVGAGI. CDR3 coding DNA: TGTGCCAGCAGTTTGTTACTAGCTGAATACAATGAGCAGTTCTTC. Its protein product is CASSLLLAEYNEQFF.